The 26 T cell receptor beta chains given below trace back to one sample, sequenced in a study of graft-versus-host responses after intestinal transplantation. The method was immunoSEQ multiplex PCR; TCRdb's version includes in-frame clones alone and lacks a portion of them. Seen here are tens of thousands of clones, 70% to 85% observed once, and the top ten hold approximately 19%. Their recognized antigens are unknown. The starting material was unstimulated CD8+ T cells sorted from spleen or lymph node cells, obtained before intestinal transplant. The receptors here all came from a human donor who received an intestinal transplant.

The rearrangement links TRBV9 to TRBJ1-2; a weak D match, TRBD1 (6 bases). Germline assignment: CDR1 SGDLS and CDR2 YYNGEE. The ends were cut back, 0 bases at V and 4 bases at J, with 22 bases in the middle. CDR3 length: 18 amino acids. CDR3 coding DNA: TGTGCCAGCAGCGTAGTGGAAGGGGACAACCTTATGAGCTATGGCTACACCTTC. The encoded protein is CASSVVEGDNLMSYGYTF.

The chain employs TRBV7-8 and TRBJ2-7; D is possibly TRBD2 (6 bases). Per germline, CDR1 SGHVS and CDR2 FQNEAQ. The CDR3 is 16 residues long. V lost 5 bases and J lost 3, with 20 bases in between. Here the CDR3 DNA reads TGTGCCAGCAGCGATCCGTGGGGGGTAGGTGGCTACGAGCAGTACTTC. Protein: CASSDPWGVGGYEQYF. The full variable domain, its missing parts supplied by reference TRBV7-8 and TRBJ2-7, is GAGVSQSPRYKVAKRGQDVALRCDPISGHVSLFWYQQALGQGPEFLTYFQNEAQLDKSGLPSDRFFAERPEGSVSTLKIQRTQQEDSAVYLCASSDPWGVGGYEQYFGPGTRLTVT.

The chain uses TRBV5-1 and TRBJ2-7; unclear D gene. Germline V gene sequence: CDR1 SGHRS, CDR2 YFSETQ. V was pared by 0 bases and J by 0 bases, with 10 bases between. This CDR3 has 15 amino acids. The CDR3 nucleotides are TGCGCCAGCAGCTTGGATTGGGCAAGCTCCTACGAGCAGTACTTC. Amino acids: CASSLDWASSYEQYF. Full variable domain (remainder filled in from reference TRBV5-1 and TRBJ2-7): KAGVTQTPRYLIKTRGQQVTLSCSPISGHRSVSWYQQTPGQGLQFLFEYFSETQRNKGNFPGRFSGRQFSNSRSEMNVSTLELGDSALYLCASSLDWASSYEQYFGPGTRLTVT.

This rearrangement joins TRBV6-4 to TRBJ1-5; 7 nucleotides align to TRBD1. After removal of 5 bases from V and 7 bases from J, the junction contained 5 bases not matched to a gene. Per germline, CDR1 MRHNA and CDR2 SNTAGT. The CDR3 sequence is 13 residues long. This CDR3 reads CASSQGERQPQHF. The CDR3, as DNA: TGTGCCAGCAGTCAGGGGGAGAGGCAGCCCCAGCATTTT.

A note on this clone: One junction end disagrees with the germline gene, perhaps due to a read error. The rearrangement links TRBV7-7 to TRBJ2-1; 8 nucleotides agree with TRBD1. The CDR3 is made up of 15 amino acids. The V gene's germline CDR1 is SSHAT and CDR2 FNYEAQ (reference sequence). This chain's CDR3 is CASSLQGGTYNEQFF. CDR3 nucleotides: TGTGCTAGCAGCTTACAGGGGGGTACCTACAATGAGCAGTTCTTC.

CDR3 nucleotide sequence: TGCGCCAGCAGCCCCCTAAAACTATCTAGCGGGGGGGCCTTCTTGGAGCAGTACTTC. Protein sequence: CASSPLKLSSGGAFLEQYF. V and J are TRBV4-1 and TRBJ2-7, with TRBD2 matching 12 bases. CDR1 MGHRA and CDR2 YSYEKL come from the germline V gene. CDR3 length: 19 amino acids. Germline trimming cut 4 bases from V and 7 bases from J; bases unmatched to any gene: 20.

This chain connects TRBV19 to TRBJ2-7; 7 bases match TRBD2. Trimming cost V 4 bases and J 6 bases; bases outside gene matches: 6. There are 13 residues in the CDR3. Germline V CDR1 and CDR2: LNHDA, SQIVND (reference sequence). CDR3 coding DNA: TGTGCCAGTAGTACTGGCGGGAGTACCGAGCAGTACTTC. Protein sequence: CASSTGGSTEQYF.

The count of this clone is one. The chain uses TRBV10-3 and TRBJ2-7; D gene uncertain. Trimming took off 1 base at V and 1 base at J, with 8 bases between the two ends. Germline assignment: CDR1 ENHRY and CDR2 SYGVKD. There are 14 residues in the CDR3. The CDR3 protein is CAISEWADSYEQYF. In nucleotides, the CDR3 is TGTGCCATCAGTGAGTGGGCAGATTCCTACGAGCAGTACTTC.

The CDR3 DNA reads TGCGCCAGCAGCTTGGGGGTTACCAGGGGTAGAGATACGCAGTATTTT. Translated: CASSLGVTRGRDTQYF. V is TRBV5-1 and J is TRBJ2-3; D might be TRBD1 (6 bases). Germline CDR1 is SGHRS and CDR2 is YFSETQ. Trimming shortened V by 0 bases and J by 5 bases, and 16 bases separated the two germline ends. There are 16 residues in the CDR3.

This clone was observed once. The V call is TRBV5-4, the J call TRBJ2-4, with 8 nucleotides matching TRBD1. Germline V gives CDR1 SGHNT, CDR2 YYREEE (reference sequence). The CDR3 is 17 amino acids. With 4 bases clipped from V and 0 bases from J, the junction kept 9 bases outside the gene matches. CDR3 in amino acids: CASSQGQGTLAKNIQYF. The CDR3 DNA follows: TGTGCCAGCAGCCAAGGACAGGGCACCCTAGCCAAAAACATTCAGTACTTC.

The genes are TRBV4-2 and TRBJ2-2; TRBD1 is a possible D gene (5 bases). The germline V gene has CDR1 LGHNA and CDR2 YNFKEQ. Trimming removed 0 bases from V and 7 bases from J, with 15 bases in between. CDR3 size: 16 residues. In DNA form, the CDR3 reads TGTGCCAGCAGCCAAGAACACAGGTTTCTTGGCGGGGAGCTGTTTTTT. Translation: CASSQEHRFLGGELFF.

The V gene is TRBV28, the J gene TRBJ2-5; 8 bases line up with TRBD1. Germline assignment: CDR1 MDHEN and CDR2 SYDVKM. The CDR3 spans 17 residues. With V trimmed by 8 bases and J by 3 bases, 17 bases remained unmatched. CDR3 loop: CASSDRAIDWSEETQYF. The CDR3 DNA follows: TGTGCCAGCTCGGACAGGGCGATCGATTGGAGCGAAGAGACCCAGTACTTC.

The chain links TRBV5-5 to TRBJ1-1, with D uncertain. The CDR3 runs 16 residues. CDR1 and CDR2 from the germline V gene are SGHKS and YYEKEE (reference sequence). Trimming removed 4 bases from V and 3 bases from J, with 19 bases in between. The CDR3 reads CASSKSPPGRHTEAFF. In DNA form, the CDR3 reads TGTGCCAGCAGCAAAAGCCCCCCGGGGAGGCACACTGAAGCTTTCTTT.

The rearrangement uses TRBV11-2 and TRBJ2-7; D remains unclear. V was shortened by 3 bases and J by 5 bases, with 2 bases between the two germline ends. In germline, CDR1 is SGHAT, CDR2 FQNNGV. This CDR3 is 10 amino acids long. The CDR3: CASSFNEQYF. The DNA for the CDR3 is TGTGCCAGCAGCTTTAACGAGCAGTACTTC.

The chain carries TRBV27 and TRBJ2-1; a weak D match, TRBD2 (6 bases). The CDR3 sequence is 16 residues long. Per germline, CDR1 MNHEY and CDR2 SMNVEV (reference sequence). The V gene lost 7 bases and the J gene lost 0 bases, with 16 bases spanning the gap. CDR3 nucleotides: TGTGCCAGCACCGAGGGGCCCGGGGGCTCCTACAATGAGCAGTTCTTC. This codes for CASTEGPGGSYNEQFF.

The gene calls are TRBV6-9 and TRBJ2-5, with D possibly TRBD1 on 5 matching bases. The CDR3 has 15 amino acids. Germline V gene lookup returns CDR1 MNHGY and CDR2 SVAAGI. Trimming stripped 2 bases from V and 1 base from J, with 11 bases between. CDR3 in DNA: TGTGCCAGCAGTTATCCCCAACAGGCCCAAGAGACCCAGTACTTC. It encodes CASSYPQQAQETQYF.

The chain combines TRBV10-2 with TRBJ2-5; D is unresolved. The CDR3 covers 13 residues. In germline, CDR1 is WSHSY, CDR2 SAAADI. V lost 2 bases and J lost 5, with 9 bases in between. DNA for the CDR3: TGCGCCAGCAGTGAGCTCTTGGCTGAGACCCAGTACTTC. This codes for CASSELLAETQYF.

This clone was picked up one time. The gene calls are TRBV6-5 and TRBJ2-1; 7 nucleotides agree with TRBD2. CDR3 length: 15 residues. From germline, CDR1 is MNHEY and CDR2 SVGAGI. The V and J ends lost 1 base and 5 bases, in that order; junction bases with no gene match: 5. CDR3 in amino acids: CASSYWGGRNNEQFF. The CDR3 region has the DNA TGTGCCAGCAGTTACTGGGGGGGGAGGAACAATGAGCAGTTCTTC.

This clone was observed a handful of times. The CDR3 sequence is CASSLTGGYGANVLTF. The CDR3 DNA reads as TGTGCCAGCAGCTTGACAGGGGGCTATGGGGCCAACGTCCTGACTTTC. V gene TRBV11-3 combines with J gene TRBJ2-6, with 10 nucleotides matching TRBD1. J lost 3 bases, V lost 3 bases, and 2 bases had no gene match. The CDR3 is made up of 16 amino acids. Germline assignment: CDR1 SGHNT and CDR2 YENEEA.

This chain links TRBV5-1 with TRBJ2-7; 7 positions match TRBD1. After removal of 4 bases from V and 6 bases from J, the junction contained 13 bases not matched to a gene. The germline V gene encodes CDR1 SGHRS and CDR2 YFSETQ. The CDR3 consists of 15 residues. The CDR3 sequence: CASSPADRNQGEQYF. CDR3 DNA: TGCGCCAGCAGCCCAGCGGACAGGAACCAAGGCGAGCAGTACTTC.

V is TRBV15 and J is TRBJ2-4; D is unclear. The germline V gene has CDR1 LNHNV and CDR2 YYDKDF (reference sequence). V was shortened by 2 bases and J by 0 bases, with 11 bases between the two germline ends. This CDR3 region has 16 residues. The CDR3 loop reads CATSRPPEVAKNIQYF. CDR3 sequence (DNA): TGTGCCACCAGCAGACCTCCCGAGGTAGCCAAAAACATTCAGTACTTC.

This chain joins TRBV7-8 and TRBJ2-5; a possible D gene is TRBD2 (7 bases). The J call may be wrong; the DNA end is better matched by TRBJ2-7. CDR3 length: 15 residues. The germline CDR1 and CDR2 sequences are SGHVS and FQNEAQ. Here the CDR3 DNA reads TGTGCCAGCAGCCTTACCGGGGGGCTCTCCTACGAGCAGTACTTC. It encodes CASSLTGGLSYEQYF.

The CDR3 protein is CASSDGIAGLDTQYF. The CDR3 bases are TGTGCCAGCTCCGACGGGATAGCGGGTTTAGATACGCAGTATTTT. V is TRBV2 and J is TRBJ2-3; 7 bases are a match to TRBD2. With V trimmed by 8 bases and J by 5 bases, 13 bases remained unmatched. Germline CDR1 SNHLY, CDR2 FYNNEI. The CDR3 totals 15 residues.

This clone has just a few counts. This chain links TRBV7-9 with TRBJ2-2, with TRBD1 matching 8 bases. There are 14 residues in the CDR3. With V trimmed by 5 bases and J by 4 bases, 3 bases remained unmatched. Germline V gene lookup returns CDR1 SEHNR and CDR2 FQNEAQ (reference sequence). The CDR3 coding sequence is TGTGCCAGCAGCCGGACAGGGTTCACCGGGGAGCTGTTTTTT. Its translation is CASSRTGFTGELFF.

V is TRBV5-1 and J is TRBJ2-5, with TRBD2 matching 7 bases. From germline, CDR1 is SGHRS and CDR2 YFSETQ. This CDR3 spans 16 amino acids. V lost 1 base to trimming and J lost 5 bases; unmatched junction nucleotides: 11. The CDR3 DNA follows: TGCGCCAGCAGCTTGTCACCCGGACTAGTAGTGGAGACCCAGTACTTC. Amino acid sequence: CASSLSPGLVVETQYF.

The rearrangement links TRBV5-6 to TRBJ1-6; TRBD1 agrees at 9 bases. Trimming removed 2 bases from V and 11 bases from J; junction bases left unmatched: 11. The CDR3 is 16 residues long. The V gene's germline CDR1 is SGHDT and CDR2 YYEEEE. CDR3 nucleotides: TGTGCCAGCAGCTTTAAAGCCGGGACAGGGAAGACACCCCTCCACTTT. It encodes CASSFKAGTGKTPLHF.